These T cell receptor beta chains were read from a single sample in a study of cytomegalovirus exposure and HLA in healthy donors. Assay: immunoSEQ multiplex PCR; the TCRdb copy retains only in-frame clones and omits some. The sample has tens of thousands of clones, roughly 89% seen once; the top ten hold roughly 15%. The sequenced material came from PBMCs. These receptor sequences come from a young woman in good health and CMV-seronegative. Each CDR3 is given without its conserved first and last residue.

CDR3aa: ASSPGTHSYEQY
v_gene: TRBV4-3

CDR3aa: ASSLAGGGQETQY
v_gene: TRBV5-4

CDR3aa: ASRRDSHYNEQF
v_gene: TRBV2

CDR3aa: ASSISSGLKSYEQY
v_gene: TRBV27

CDR3aa: ASSPDRASSYEQY
v_gene: TRBV2

CDR3aa: ASSFERVYNEQF
v_gene: TRBV5-1

CDR3aa: ASSLGTSAFFNEQF
v_gene: TRBV11-1

CDR3aa: ASSPGLAVTDTQY
v_gene: TRBV7-3

CDR3aa: ASSPTGGGNTIY
v_gene: TRBV4-1

CDR3aa: ASSHSGGAYEQY
v_gene: TRBV25-1

CDR3aa: ASSPRDSSTDTQY
v_gene: TRBV6-6

CDR3aa: ASSLRQPQH
v_gene: TRBV5-6

CDR3aa: ASSPPGAGGLEQF
v_gene: TRBV19

CDR3aa: ASSFGHYEQY
v_gene: TRBV11-2

CDR3aa: ASRAGSGAF
v_gene: TRBV2

CDR3aa: ASRYSQGQVWTEAF
v_gene: TRBV7-2

CDR3aa: ASSKQGTPEKLF
v_gene: TRBV19

CDR3aa: ASSDLYSETQY
v_gene: TRBV6-4

CDR3aa: ASSIWGQYNEQF
v_gene: TRBV19

CDR3aa: ASSVGGTGGSNEQF
v_gene: TRBV11-2

CDR3aa: ASSYSSGSYEQY
v_gene: TRBV6-5

CDR3aa: ASSYSTAGGYEQY
v_gene: TRBV6-5

CDR3aa: ASSFHATVGLAKNIQY
v_gene: TRBV5-6

CDR3aa: ASSLAVSGDAYEQY
v_gene: TRBV5-8

CDR3aa: ASRTGNTEAF
v_gene: TRBV5-1

CDR3aa: ASNLGTLNTEAF
v_gene: TRBV19

CDR3aa: ASSLIAGGLEQY
v_gene: TRBV18

CDR3aa: ASSEDRISYGYT
v_gene: TRBV28

CDR3aa: ASSRRENTEAF
v_gene: TRBV11-2

CDR3aa: ASSPQGTSTYEQY
v_gene: TRBV7-2

CDR3aa: ASSLDTELEQY
v_gene: TRBV11-2

CDR3aa: ASNVFPGQGIQPQH
v_gene: TRBV6-4

CDR3aa: ASSTRQKNQETQY
v_gene: TRBV27

CDR3aa: ASSWFGTGEKSF
v_gene: TRBV7-9

CDR3aa: SVESLAGGGEQF
v_gene: TRBV29-1